These 10 T cell receptor beta chains share one sample of origin, sequenced in a study of T cell responses to AZD1222 COVID-19 vaccine. Libraries were prepared by immunoSEQ multiplex PCR; TCRdb keeps only in-frame clonotypes and omits some of them. The sample contains about 93,000 clones, 80% to 90% of which appear only once. The source was peripheral blood, collected on day 0 of AZD1222 vaccination. The source of these receptors is an adult in good health.

The chain links TRBV20-1 to TRBJ2-2, with D uncertain. The germline V and J ends were trimmed by 3 bases and 6 bases, with 5 bases remaining between them. The length of the CDR3 is 11 residues. The germline gives CDR1 DFQATT, CDR2 SNEGSKA (reference sequence). The DNA for the CDR3 is TGCAGTGCTAGGGGCCCCGGGGAGCTGTTTTTT. Translation gives CSARGPGELFF.

This clone has only a few counts. This rearrangement joins TRBV5-1 to TRBJ1-2; 11 nucleotides agree with TRBD1. With 4 bases clipped from V and 6 bases from J, the junction kept 8 bases outside the gene matches. The CDR3 runs to 15 residues. CDR1 and CDR2 (germline): SGHRS, YFSETQ. The CDR3 spells CASSPWTGGIDGYTF. The CDR3 DNA sequence: TGCGCCAGCAGCCCTTGGACAGGGGGCATTGATGGCTACACCTTC.

The chain uses TRBV18 and TRBJ2-3, with TRBD2 matching over 9 bases. Trimming at V came to 2 bases and at J to 7 bases, leaving 10 bases not matched to a gene. From germline, CDR1 is KGHSH and CDR2 LQKENI. The CDR3 is 16 amino acids. CDR3 sequence reads: CASSPTRTSEGNTQYF. The CDR3 DNA reads as TGTGCCAGCTCACCAACGAGGACTAGCGAGGGAAATACGCAGTATTTT.

The chain has TRBV3-1 (or the pseudogene TRBV3-2) and TRBJ1-5; D remains unclear. V lost 1 base to trimming and J lost 2 bases, with 12 bases between them. The CDR3 has 16 amino acids. Germline CDR1 and CDR2: LGHDT and YNNKEL (reference sequence). The CDR3 region is CASSQGGNRGNQPQHF. The DNA of the CDR3 is TGTGCCAGCAGCCAAGGTGGGAATAGGGGCAATCAGCCCCAGCATTTT.

The chain joins TRBV11-2 to TRBJ1-2; 7 bases agree with TRBD1. Trimming cost V 0 bases and J 4 bases; bases outside gene matches: 5. This CDR3 has 15 residues. Per germline, CDR1 SGHAT and CDR2 FQNNGV. CDR3 residues: CASSLEGQIFYGYTF. CDR3 nucleotide sequence: TGTGCCAGCAGCTTAGAGGGACAGATTTTCTATGGCTACACCTTC.

CDR3 nucleotide sequence: TGTGCCACCAGCCCCAGGGTGGGCACTGAAGCTTTCTTT. Its translation: CATSPRVGTEAFF. The chain joins TRBV15 to TRBJ1-1, with a weak D call TRBD1 (5 bases). V was cut by 5 bases and J by 4 bases, with 11 bases left in between. Germline lookup yields CDR1 LNHNV and CDR2 YYDKDF (reference sequence). CDR3 length: 13 amino acids.

On this clone: One end of the junction fails to match germline, which may point to a read error. The chain uses TRBV19 and TRBJ1-2, with no clear D. Germline-derived CDR1 and CDR2 are LNHDA and SQIVND (reference sequence). CDR3 size: 11 residues. The CDR3 DNA sequence: TGTGCCTGTAGTATGACGACCGGCTACACCTTC. It specifies CACSMTTGYTF. Based on the CDR3 plus reference TRBV19 and TRBJ1-2, the full variable domain is DGGITQSPKYLFRKEGQNVTLSCEQNLNHDAMYWYRQDPGQGLRLIYYSQIVNDFQKGDIAEGYSVSREKKESFPLTVTSAQKNPTAFYLCACSMTTGYTFGSGTRLTVV.

V is TRBV11-2 and J is TRBJ1-1, with D perhaps matching TRBD1 (5 bases). CDR1 and CDR2 from the germline V gene are SGHAT and FQNNGV. CDR3 length: 13 amino acids. V dropped 6 bases and J dropped 5 bases, with 13 bases sitting between them. The CDR3 DNA reads TGTGCCAGCAGGGGACGGGGGGGAACTGAAGCTTTCTTT. Translation: CASRGRGGTEAFF.

The chain recombines TRBV11-3 with TRBJ2-5; TRBD1 matches 8 bases. Unmatched junction bases numbered 7, after V lost 5 bases and J lost 2 bases. Germline CDR1 SGHNT, CDR2 YENEEA. This CDR3 is 15 amino acids long. The CDR3 DNA is TGTGCCAGCAGCCGCAGGACAGGGAATCAAGAGACCCAGTACTTC. Protein sequence: CASSRRTGNQETQYF.

CDR3 sequence: CASSSMVGQPQHF. The CDR3 coding sequence is TGTGCCAGCAGCTCAATGGTTGGGCAGCCCCAGCATTTT. J is TRBJ1-5 and V is TRBV7-9, with no clear D. Looked up from germline, CDR1 is SEHNR and CDR2 is FQNEAQ (reference sequence). With 4 bases removed from V and 7 bases from J, the gap between germline ends came to 11 bases. This CDR3 has 13 residues.